The 18 T cell receptor beta chains presented below share a single source sample, sequenced in a study of shared clonotypes between healthy human individuals (TCRdb year 2020). The library was generated by the immunoSEQ multiplex PCR assay. TCRdb obtained this table from immuneACCESS and retained in-frame rearrangements with V and J assigned. These tables miss some clones; where compared with another copy, unresolved V genes account for less than half of the shortfall, and the remainder is unexplained. In all, the sample holds some 1.4 million clones, and roughly 96% of those were seen once. The ten biggest clones cover approximately 1.1% of the sample. The sequenced sample was naive CD4+ T cells sorted from blood. The cell subset or site label corresponds to: CD45RA+ positively selected. These receptors were taken from a man younger than 45 in good health.

The genes are TRBV25-1 and TRBJ2-1, with 13 bases that match TRBD2. Germline V gene lookup returns CDR1 MGHDK and CDR2 SYGVNS. This CDR3 comprises 15 residues. V was clipped by 6 bases and J by 8 bases; unmatched bases: 7. In nucleotides, the CDR3 is TGTGCCAGCAGCGCACTAGCGGGAGGGCTACATGAGCAGTTCTTC. Encoded protein: CASSALAGGLHEQFF.

The genes are TRBV9 and TRBJ2-5; maybe TRBD2 (6 bases). Trimming shortened V by 4 bases and J by 2 bases, and 21 bases separated the two germline ends. Germline assignment: CDR1 SGDLS and CDR2 YYNGEE. The CDR3 covers 17 residues. The CDR3 protein is CASSPLPGPEGQETQYF. The CDR3 nucleotides are TGTGCCAGCAGCCCTTTGCCGGGACCGGAGGGTCAAGAGACCCAGTACTTC.

The chain couples TRBV27 to TRBJ2-3; the match to TRBD2 covers 14 bases. CDR3 size: 18 residues. Trimming at V came to 0 bases and at J to 6 bases, leaving 8 bases not matched to a gene. Per the germline V gene, CDR1 is MNHEY and CDR2 is SMNVEV (reference sequence). The CDR3 here is CASSLSSGLAGGLDTQYF. CDR3 DNA: TGTGCCAGCAGTTTATCCTCCGGACTAGCGGGGGGCCTGGATACGCAGTATTTT.

A remark on this clone: A read error may account for a junction end that differs from germline. V and J are TRBV28 and TRBJ2-1; 7 nucleotides agree with TRBD2. Looked up from germline, CDR1 is MDHEN and CDR2 is SYDVKM. This CDR3 comprises 12 residues. The CDR3 is CASSFSGIPQLF. In nucleotides, the CDR3 is TGTGCCAGCAGTTTCAGCGGGATCCCCCAACTCTTC.

The chain uses TRBV19 and TRBJ2-1; D possibly corresponds to TRBD1 (6 bases). Trimming cost V 5 bases and J 0 bases, with 20 bases left between them. The length of the CDR3 is 18 residues. Germline assignment: CDR1 LNHDA and CDR2 SQIVND (reference sequence). This chain's CDR3 is CASSPHNRQVASYNEQFF. The CDR3, as DNA: TGTGCCAGTAGTCCCCACAACAGACAGGTGGCCTCCTACAATGAGCAGTTCTTC.

J is TRBJ2-7 and V is TRBV7-2, with D perhaps matching TRBD1 or TRBD2 (6 bases each). Deletions cut 4 bases from V and 6 bases from J, with 25 bases between. Per the germline V gene, CDR1 is SGHTA and CDR2 is FQGNSA. The CDR3 is 17 residues long. The CDR3 protein is CASSSPPRGGRLSEQYF. As DNA, the CDR3 is TGTGCCAGCAGCTCGCCCCCCCGAGGGGGGCGCTTAAGCGAGCAGTACTTC.

This rearrangement joins TRBV7-6 to TRBJ2-7; the match to TRBD1 covers 12 bases. J lost 3 bases, V lost 6 bases, and 6 bases had no gene match. Germline values: CDR1 SGHVS, CDR2 FNYEAQ. This CDR3 is built from 15 residues. This chain's CDR3 is CASSSGTGGGYEQYF. CDR3 in DNA: TGTGCCAGCAGTTCCGGGACAGGGGGCGGCTACGAGCAGTACTTC.

The chain uses TRBV9 and TRBJ1-5; D gene uncertain. V lost 1 base, J lost 7 bases, and 9 bases lay in between. This CDR3 contains 13 residues. Per the germline V gene, CDR1 is SGDLS and CDR2 is YYNGEE. The CDR3 sequence: CASSVHMDQPQHF. Here the CDR3 DNA reads TGTGCCAGCAGCGTACACATGGACCAGCCCCAGCATTTT. Drawing the rest from reference TRBV9 and TRBJ1-5, the complete variable domain is DSGVTQTPKHLITATGQRVTLRCSPRSGDLSVYWYQQSLDQGLQFLIQYYNGEERAKGNILERFSAQQFPDLHSELNLSSLELGDSALYFCASSVHMDQPQHFGDGTRLSIL.

The chain joins TRBV5-1 to TRBJ2-5; 11 nucleotides align to TRBD2. The germline CDR1 and CDR2 sequences are SGHRS and YFSETQ. CDR3 length equals 15 residues. The junction had 8 bases not matched to a gene; V was cut back by 6 bases and J by 4 bases. The CDR3 loop reads CASMLTSGNGETQYF. The DNA of the CDR3 is TGCGCCAGCATGCTGACTAGCGGGAATGGAGAGACCCAGTACTTC.

This chain uses TRBV11-3 with TRBJ2-7; TRBD2 matches 8 bases. The V and J ends lost 5 bases and 2 bases, in that order; junction bases with no gene match: 2. The CDR3 length is 13 residues. Germline lookup yields CDR1 SGHNT and CDR2 YENEEA. In nucleotides, the CDR3 is TGTGCCAGCAGCAGGGGACTAGCCTACGAGCAGTACTTC. Amino acids: CASSRGLAYEQYF.

The chain couples TRBV5-1 to TRBJ2-3; TRBD2 matches 15 bases. From germline, CDR1 is SGHRS and CDR2 YFSETQ. The trim removed 4 bases at V and 0 bases at J, leaving 9 bases unmatched. There are 19 residues in the CDR3. This CDR3 is CASSTGLAGGRISTDTQYF. The CDR3 nucleotides are TGCGCCAGCAGCACGGGACTAGCGGGAGGCCGGATTAGCACAGATACGCAGTATTTT.

The chain joins TRBV28 to TRBJ1-5, with D possibly matching TRBD1 (6 bases). Germline CDR1 MDHEN, CDR2 SYDVKM. The V and J ends lost 7 bases and 2 bases respectively, with 12 bases between them. The CDR3 runs to 14 residues. CDR3 loop: CASKLGGRNQPQHF. The CDR3 bases are TGTGCCAGCAAGTTAGGGGGTCGCAATCAGCCCCAGCATTTT.

The chain carries TRBV5-4 and TRBJ1-2; the D gene is possibly TRBD1 (6 bases). Germline V lookup: CDR1 SGHNT, CDR2 YYREEE (reference sequence). Trimming stripped 3 bases from V and 3 bases from J, with 15 bases between. The CDR3 covers 15 residues. CDR3 loop: CASSSKTGLDYGYTF. In DNA form, the CDR3 reads TGTGCCAGCAGCTCCAAAACAGGGTTGGACTATGGCTACACCTTC.

In regard to this clone: Different DNA sequences within this sample yield the same CDR3. This sequence joins TRBV6-5 and TRBJ1-1, with D unresolved. Per germline, CDR1 MNHEY and CDR2 SVGAGI. The CDR3 extends over 12 amino acids. With 0 bases removed from V and 2 bases from J, the gap between germline ends came to 1 base. The CDR3 DNA is TGTGCCAGCAGTTACTCAAACACTGAAGCTTTCTTT. Translation gives CASSYSNTEAFF.

This chain uses TRBV9 with TRBJ2-3; 11 bases line up with TRBD2. The CDR3 runs 16 residues. Trimming removed 4 bases from V and 3 bases from J; junction bases left unmatched: 7. The germline gives CDR1 SGDLS, CDR2 YYNGEE. This CDR3 reads CASSLRGTSGTDTQYF. The CDR3, as DNA: TGTGCCAGCAGCTTAAGGGGGACTAGCGGAACAGATACGCAGTATTTT.

The chain combines TRBV6-1 with TRBJ2-7; 10 bases match TRBD2. V shed 0 bases and J 3 bases; nucleotides not matched to a gene: 2. This CDR3 comprises 15 residues. Germline V lookup: CDR1 MNHNS, CDR2 SASEGT. The CDR3 spells CASSEAAGGHYEQYF. CDR3 DNA: TGTGCCAGCAGTGAAGCAGCGGGAGGGCACTACGAGCAGTACTTC.

A word on this clone: The sample holds other DNA sequences that translate to the same CDR3. The rearrangement uses TRBV5-4 and TRBJ2-7, with D maybe TRBD1 (5 bases). The CDR3 has 13 amino acids. V lost 1 base and J lost 3, with 8 bases in between. The germline V gene has CDR1 SGHNT and CDR2 YYREEE (reference sequence). CDR3 DNA: TGTGCCAGCAGCTTGCCCCAGGGCTACGAGCAGTACTTC. Protein product: CASSLPQGYEQYF.

This rearrangement joins TRBV10-3 to TRBJ2-1; D remains unclear. Germline lookup yields CDR1 ENHRY and CDR2 SYGVKD. The V end was cut by 3 bases, the J end by 2 bases, with 14 bases between. This CDR3 spans 16 amino acids. This CDR3 reads CAISEGPRETYNEQFF. The CDR3 region has the DNA TGTGCCATCAGTGAAGGGCCGAGAGAAACCTACAATGAGCAGTTCTTC.